Each of the 20 T cell receptor beta chains below was sequenced from the same sample in a study of molecular identifiers for immune sequencing clone quantification. TCRdb called the PCR reads again in MiXCR, with one record for every CDR3 protein. The sample records fewer than 350,000 distinct CDR3 sequences, roughly 23% being singletons. Sequenced input: naive CD8+ T cells from blood, with Jurkat cell RNA spiked in. Specified subset: FACS-sorted CD8+CD4-CCR7+CD45RA+ naive T cells. Receptors were obtained from a human donor in good health. Some libraries in this study had Jurkat cell RNA spiked in.

This clonotype was found many times. The chain employs TRBV24-1 and TRBJ2-1; possible D gene TRBD1, 5 bases. There are 15 residues in the CDR3. Germline CDR1 is KGHDR and CDR2 is SFDVKD. V was pared by 2 bases and J by 5 bases, with 12 bases between. The CDR3 nucleotides are TGTGCCACCAGTGATTACCAAAGGGGTCACAATGAGCAGTTCTTC. Its protein is CATSDYQRGHNEQFF.

In DNA, the CDR3 is TGTGCCAGCCGGGACGGCGGCTTCACTGAAGCTTTCTTT. This gives the protein CASRDGGFTEAFF. V is TRBV2 and J is TRBJ1-1, with D perhaps matching TRBD1 (5 bases). Germline CDR1 and CDR2: SNHLY and FYNNEI. Trimming pared 8 bases from V and 4 bases from J, leaving 14 bases between. The CDR3 runs 13 residues.

This clonotype was detected ten times or more. This chain links TRBV6-2 or TRBV6-3 with TRBJ2-7; 8 bases fit TRBD1. Trimming cost V 7 bases and J 3 bases; bases outside gene matches: 2. Germline CDR1 is MNHEY and CDR2 is SVGEGT. This CDR3 comprises 12 residues. The CDR3 DNA follows: TGTGCCAGCACAGGGGGCTTCTACGAGCAGTACTTC. The encoded protein is CASTGGFYEQYF.

Notes on this clonotype: One end of the junction is discordant with germline, which a read error may explain. The chain employs TRBV7-9 and TRBJ2-7; 12 nucleotides line up with TRBD1. This CDR3 is 15 amino acids long. Germline values: CDR1 SEHNR, CDR2 FQNEAQ (reference sequence). The CDR3 sequence is CAGSSPGQGAYEQYF. The CDR3 nucleotides are TGTGCCGGCAGCTCGCCGGGACAGGGGGCATACGAGCAGTACTTC.

This clonotype was seen repeatedly, ten times or more. This chain links TRBV6-5 with TRBJ2-3; TRBD1 might be the D (5 bases). V was clipped by 2 bases and J by 2 bases, with 5 bases between them. The V gene's germline CDR1 is MNHEY and CDR2 SVGAGI. There are 13 residues in the CDR3. CDR3 DNA sequence: TGTGCCAGCAGTTACGGGGCCACAGATACGCAGTATTTT. Its translation is CASSYGATDTQYF.

There are many counts of this clonotype. V gene TRBV5-1 combines with J gene TRBJ1-1; D might be TRBD1 (6 bases). Between the trimmed V and J ends, which lost 0 bases and 1 base, there was a span of 10 bases. Germline values: CDR1 SGHRS, CDR2 YFSETQ. The CDR3 is 15 residues long. The CDR3 DNA sequence: TGCGCCAGCAGCTTGGTGTGGGGGGCGAACACTGAAGCTTTCTTT. This codes for CASSLVWGANTEAFF.

This clonotype has more than one count but fewer than ten. The chain employs TRBV12-3 or TRBV12-4 and TRBJ2-3; TRBD2 might be the D (7 bases). The CDR3 loop spans 20 amino acids. The V end lost 7 bases, the J end lost 2 bases, and 31 bases lay between the germline ends. CDR3 nucleotides: TGTGCCAGCACCGCTGAGGGACATTTAAGGGGGGGGACAACCACAGATACGCAGTATTTT. Amino acid sequence: CASTAEGHLRGGTTTDTQYF.

Turning to this clonotype: It may be a read error: a sequence one base away is much more abundant. V and J are TRBV28 and TRBJ2-5; 8 bases line up with TRBD2. CDR3 length: 16 residues. Germline CDR1 and CDR2: MDHEN and SYDVKM. V gave up 5 bases and J gave up 4 bases; unmatched junction bases: 12. The CDR3 DNA reads as TGTGCCAGCAGTAACCCTCCAGCGGGAGAAGGAGAGACCCAGTACTTC. Its translation: CASSNPPAGEGETQYF.

This clonotype was detected ten times or more. J is TRBJ2-3 and V is TRBV27, with 8 bases lining up with TRBD1. Germline CDR1 reads MNHEY; CDR2 reads SMNVEV (reference sequence). This CDR3 is 12 amino acids long. With V trimmed by 6 bases and J by 7 bases, 3 bases remained unmatched. The CDR3 nucleotides are TGTGCCAGCAGACAGGGGGTGTATACGCAGTATTTT. Translation: CASRQGVYTQYF.

In regard to this clonotype: A read error may explain this, as a much larger clone is one base away. No conserved phenylalanine or tryptophan is present at the end of the CDR3, so a read error is the likely explanation. The gene calls are TRBV7-9 and TRBJ1-1, with D uncertain. The V end lost 2 bases, the J end lost 0 bases, and 10 bases lay between the germline ends. CDR1 and CDR2 from the germline V gene are SEHNR and FQNEAQ (reference sequence). CDR3 length: 15 amino acids. Here the CDR3 reads CASSLPKGLNTEAFS. The DNA for the CDR3 is TGTGCCAGCAGCTTACCTAAGGGCCTGAACACTGAAGCTTTCTCT.

This clonotype was counted ten times or more. V is TRBV2 and J is TRBJ1-1, with no clear D. Germline V lookup: CDR1 SNHLY, CDR2 FYNNEI. The length of the CDR3 is 17 residues. Trimming took off 1 base at V and 0 bases at J, with 15 bases between the two ends. The CDR3 DNA reads TGTGCCAGCAGTGAAGTGTGGGAGACCTACATGAACACTGAAGCTTTCTTT. Protein: CASSEVWETYMNTEAFF.

Points on this clonotype: A read error is possible here, since a much larger clone lies one base away. This chain links TRBV7-2 with TRBJ2-7; D gene ambiguous. There are 14 residues in the CDR3. Looked up from germline, CDR1 is SGHTA and CDR2 is FQGNSA. CDR3 DNA: TGTGCCAGCAGCCTCTACCCGGGTCCCTATGAGCAGTACTTC. Translating it yields CASSLYPGPYEQYF.

This clonotype was seen at least ten times. The V call is TRBV13, the J call TRBJ2-5, with D possibly being TRBD2 (5 bases). Trimming took 5 bases from V and 4 from J, leaving 8 bases between them. Germline CDR1 reads PRHDT; CDR2 reads FYEKMQ (reference sequence). The CDR3 length is 12 residues. As DNA, the CDR3 is TGTGCCAGCAGCCTTAGCGTAGAGACCCAGTACTTC. Protein product: CASSLSVETQYF.

As regards this clonotype: Given a much more abundant clone one base away, this may be a read error. The chain joins TRBV9 to TRBJ2-1, with D uncertain. The CDR3 consists of 15 residues. Germline V gene sequence: CDR1 SGDLS, CDR2 YYNGEE. The V end lost 0 bases, the J end lost 5 bases, and 12 bases lay between the germline ends. The CDR3 sequence is CASSVGAGTNNEQFF. For the CDR3, the DNA is TGTGCCAGCAGCGTAGGCGCCGGTACCAACAATGAGCAGTTCTTC. Full variable domain (rest looked up from reference TRBV9 and TRBJ2-1): DSGVTQTPKHLITATGQRVTLRCSPRSGDLSVYWYQQSLDQGLQFLIQYYNGEERAKGNILERFSAQQFPDLHSELNLSSLELGDSALYFCASSVGAGTNNEQFFGPGTRLTVL.

Concerning this clonotype itself: Possible read error: a much larger clone is one base away. The chain links TRBV29-1 to TRBJ2-2, with D hard to call. Germline V CDR1 and CDR2: SQVTM, ANQGSEA. The CDR3 has 13 amino acids. Between the trimmed V and J ends, which lost 4 bases and 4 bases, there was a span of 10 bases. CDR3 residues: CSVGLASTGELFF. The CDR3 coding sequence is TGCAGCGTTGGGCTGGCGAGCACCGGGGAGCTGTTTTTT.

Ten or more counts support this clonotype. This sequence joins TRBV25-1 and TRBJ1-1, with a possible D match to TRBD1 (6 bases). Deletions cut 4 bases from V and 10 bases from J, with 13 bases between. This CDR3 is 12 amino acids long. Germline V gene lookup returns CDR1 MGHDK and CDR2 SYGVNS. In DNA, the CDR3 is TGTGCCAGCAGTGCACAGGGCTGGGCAGCTTTCTTT. Residues: CASSAQGWAAFF.

Only a few counts were recorded for this clonotype. V and J are TRBV27 and TRBJ2-7, with TRBD1 identical over 9 bases. CDR1 and CDR2 (germline): MNHEY, SMNVEV (reference sequence). The CDR3 totals 15 residues. The J segment lost 4 bases and the V segment lost 2 bases, leaving 6 bases of the junction unmatched. DNA of the CDR3: TGTGCCAGCAGTTTACGCGGACAGGGGAATTACGAGCAGTACTTC. Protein: CASSLRGQGNYEQYF.

This clonotype showed up just a few times. This chain joins TRBV4-3 and TRBJ2-2; perhaps TRBD2 as D (6 bases). The CDR3 covers 16 residues. V shed 3 bases and J shed 3 bases, with 14 bases lying between them. Looked up from germline, CDR1 is LGHNA and CDR2 is YSLEER. The CDR3 region is CASSHGWRADTGELFF. The CDR3 DNA follows: TGCGCCAGCAGCCATGGGTGGAGGGCCGACACCGGGGAGCTGTTTTTT.

This clonotype was counted only a few times. The V and J genes are TRBV30 and TRBJ2-1; unclear D gene. The germline CDR1 and CDR2 sequences are GTSNPN and SVGIG (reference sequence). The V gene lost 0 bases and the J gene lost 2 bases, with 17 bases spanning the gap. CDR3 length equals 17 residues. The CDR3 is CAWSVPERSLTYNEQFF. CDR3 in DNA: TGTGCCTGGAGTGTACCAGAGCGTTCATTGACCTACAATGAGCAGTTCTTC. The full variable domain, in which reference TRBV30 and TRBJ2-1 provide the parts outside the CDR3, is SQTIHQWPATLVQPVGSPLSLECTVEGTSNPNLYWYRQAAGRGLQLLFYSVGIGQISSEVPQNLSASRPQDRQFILSSKKLLLSDSGFYLCAWSVPERSLTYNEQFFGPGTRLTVL.

This clonotype was counted a few times. The V gene is TRBV5-6, the J gene TRBJ2-3, with TRBD2 matching 13 bases. The V segment lost 3 bases and the J segment 5 bases; nucleotides outside the gene matches: 9. CDR3 length: 17 residues. Germline loops: CDR1 SGHDT, CDR2 YYEEEE. CDR3: CASSSRTSGGSGDTQYF. The DNA for the CDR3 is TGTGCCAGCAGCTCTCGGACTAGCGGGGGCTCGGGAGATACGCAGTATTTT.